The 21 T cell receptor beta chains given below trace back to one sample, sequenced in a study of T cells in Graves' hyperthyroidism and ophthalmopathy (dated by TCRdb to the late 2010s). The library came from multiplex PCR. The sequencer listed for this sample is Illumina HiSeq 2000. Amplification of TCR beta CDR3 regions was carried out from RNA transcripts. The TCR CDR3 was subjected to a first round of RT-PCR using the HTBI primer set and the Qiagen OneStep RT-PCR kit. TCRdb cleaned the public reads at Q25 with fastp, built clones with MiXCR and kept in-frame beta chains. Identical CDR3 protein sequences are pooled into one entry, listed with their most common genes and DNA. Recorded for this sample are a few hundred thousand distinct CDR3 sequences; 15% of them occurred a single time. The ten biggest clones cover less than 35% of the sample. Sequencing was performed on blood. The receptor set was obtained from a woman in her 30s with Graves' hyperthyroidism.

Many counts were recorded for this clonotype. V gene TRBV20-1 combines with J gene TRBJ2-1; 12 positions agree with TRBD2. J lost 0 bases, V lost 5 bases, and 5 bases had no gene match. The CDR3 sequence is 16 residues long. Germline V gene lookup returns CDR1 DFQATT and CDR2 SNEGSKA (reference sequence). The CDR3 sequence is CSAHQTSGSSYNEQFF. Written as DNA, the CDR3 is TGCAGTGCTCACCAGACTAGCGGGAGCTCCTACAATGAGCAGTTCTTC.

This clonotype was seen only a few times. The V call is TRBV29-1, the J call TRBJ1-1; TRBD1 is a possible D gene (5 bases). The CDR3 has 14 amino acids. V lost 4 bases to trimming and J lost 4 bases, with 16 bases between them. Germline CDR1 reads SQVTM; CDR2 reads ANQGSEA. The CDR3 sequence: CSVVGRGLGTEAFF. The CDR3 nucleotides are TGCAGCGTTGTCGGGAGGGGACTGGGCACTGAAGCTTTCTTT. Full variable domain (outside the CDR3, taken from reference TRBV29-1 and TRBJ1-1): SAVISQKPSRDICQRGTSLTIQCQVDSQVTMMFWYRQQPGQSLTLIATANQGSEATYESGFVIDKFPISRPNLTFSTLTVSNMSPEDSSIYLCSVVGRGLGTEAFFGQGTRLTVV.

The chain recombines TRBV3-1 with TRBJ2-1; 8 positions match TRBD1. Trimming took 4 bases from V and 9 from J; bases not matched to a gene: 11. The CDR3 length is 15 residues. CDR1 LGHDT and CDR2 YNNKEL come from the germline V gene (reference sequence). The CDR3 coding sequence is TGTGCCAGCAGCCTCCGACAGGGGCGACTGGGTGAGCAGTTCTTC. Its translation: CASSLRQGRLGEQFF.

Regarding this clonotype: A much larger clonotype is one base distant, so this may be a read error. V usage is TRBV6-1 and J usage is TRBJ2-1; weak D call: TRBD2 (5 bases). There are 15 residues in the CDR3. The V end was cut by 0 bases, the J end by 10 bases, with 16 bases between. Germline V gives CDR1 MNHNS, CDR2 SASEGT. CDR3 in DNA: TGTGCCAGCAGTGAAGCGCTTGGACGGGAAGGCGAGCAGTTCTTC. Its protein is CASSEALGREGEQFF.

This clonotype was counted only a few times. The chain carries TRBV24-1 and TRBJ2-5; D unclear. The V and J ends lost 2 bases and 4 bases respectively, with 10 bases between them. Germline loops: CDR1 KGHDR, CDR2 SFDVKD. CDR3 length equals 14 residues. Here the CDR3 DNA reads TGTGCCACCAGTGATTCTTGGAAGGGAGAGACCCAGTACTTC. Encoded protein: CATSDSWKGETQYF.

This clonotype has a count of ten or more. This chain links TRBV27 with TRBJ2-3; unclear D gene. Germline values: CDR1 MNHEY, CDR2 SMNVEV (reference sequence). The V gene lost 4 bases and the J gene lost 6 bases, with 11 bases spanning the gap. This CDR3 comprises 13 residues. The CDR3 DNA follows: TGTGCCAGCAGTTCCGACCCCCGGGATACGCAGTATTTT. It yields the protein CASSSDPRDTQYF.

The J gene is TRBJ2-5, the V gene TRBV20-1; 11 positions match TRBD2. Germline CDR1 DFQATT, CDR2 SNEGSKA (reference sequence). The CDR3 runs to 15 residues. After removal of 3 bases from V and 5 bases from J, the junction contained 8 bases not matched to a gene. The CDR3 DNA reads as TGCAGTGCTAGGGTAGCGGGAGGGCCCGGGGAGACCCAGTACTTC. Translating gives CSARVAGGPGETQYF.

In the case of this clonotype: One end of the junction varies from germline; a read error may be responsible. CDR3 sequence: CARRHTSGKNTGELFF. The CDR3 nucleotides read TGTGCCCGCAGACACACTAGCGGGAAGAACACCGGGGAGCTGTTTTTT. The V and J genes are TRBV11-2 and TRBJ2-2, with 10 bases identical to TRBD2. The length of the CDR3 is 16 residues. Germline CDR1 is SGHAT and CDR2 is FQNNGV.

V usage is TRBV12-3 or TRBV12-4 and J usage is TRBJ1-4; tentative D call: TRBD1 (6 bases). The CDR3 length is 13 residues. Deletions cut 6 bases from V and 7 bases from J, with 12 bases between. In DNA, the CDR3 is TGTGCCAGCAGCCCAGGGACATCTGAAAAACTGTTTTTT. It codes for CASSPGTSEKLFF.

This clonotype appeared many times. The gene calls are TRBV12-3 or TRBV12-4 and TRBJ1-1; no clear D gene. The germline V and J ends were trimmed by 1 base and 5 bases, with 11 bases remaining between them. The CDR3 is 14 amino acids. In DNA form, the CDR3 reads TGTGCCAGCAGTTTAGGCCAGTGGTCTACTGAAGCTTTCTTT. The encoded protein is CASSLGQWSTEAFF.

This clonotype has ten or more counts. The gene calls are TRBV30 and TRBJ1-1; D gene ambiguous. V was shortened by 4 bases and J by 4 bases, with 13 bases between the two germline ends. This CDR3 is built from 13 residues. Germline CDR1 GTSNPN, CDR2 SVGIG (reference sequence). The CDR3 here is CAWTRDDGTEAFF. The CDR3 bases are TGTGCCTGGACGAGGGATGATGGCACTGAAGCTTTCTTT.

This clonotype was seen at least ten times. This chain connects TRBV12-3 or TRBV12-4 to TRBJ2-1; 15 positions agree with TRBD2. The ends lost 4 bases at V and 6 bases at J; junction bases unmatched: 4. This CDR3 comprises 16 residues. CDR3 region: CASSSGGLAGGNEQFF. The CDR3, as DNA: TGTGCCAGCAGTTCCGGGGGACTAGCGGGGGGCAATGAGCAGTTCTTC.

At least ten counts were recorded for this clonotype. The chain employs TRBV7-2 and TRBJ2-5; D is unresolved. The CDR3 is 14 amino acids. Germline V gene lookup returns CDR1 SGHTA and CDR2 FQGNSA. V gave up 1 base and J gave up 2 bases, with 8 bases separating them. The CDR3 sequence: CASSLESSQETQYF. DNA of the CDR3: TGTGCCAGCAGCTTAGAGTCTTCGCAAGAGACCCAGTACTTC. Combining the CDR3 with reference TRBV7-2 and TRBJ2-5 gives the whole variable domain GAGVSQSPSNKVTEKGKDVELRCDPISGHTALYWYRQSLGQGLEFLIYFQGNSAPDKSGLPSDRFSAERTGGSVSTLTIQRTQQEDSAVYLCASSLESSQETQYFGPGTRLLVL.

The chain combines TRBV5-4 with TRBJ2-6, with TRBD1 identical over 8 bases. This CDR3 has 16 residues. V shed 4 bases and J 0 bases; nucleotides not matched to a gene: 3. The germline CDR1 and CDR2 sequences are SGHNT and YYREEE (reference sequence). CDR3 residues: CASSPGTGSGANVLTF. As DNA, the CDR3 is TGTGCCAGCAGCCCCGGGACAGGCTCTGGGGCCAACGTCCTGACTTTC.

Turning to this clonotype: Just one base apart from a much larger clone, this may be a read error. The J gene is TRBJ2-1, the V gene TRBV10-3, with 14 bases that match TRBD2. Germline assignment: CDR1 ENHRY and CDR2 SYGVKD. The CDR3 has 15 residues. With 4 bases clipped from V and 7 bases from J, the junction kept 3 bases outside the gene matches. This CDR3 is CAISARTSGRNEQFF. Written as DNA, the CDR3 is TGTGCCATCAGTGCCAGGACTAGCGGGAGGAATGAGCAGTTCTTC.

This clonotype was counted at least ten times. This chain connects TRBV28 to TRBJ2-1; D gene ambiguous. The CDR3 consists of 17 residues. Germline-derived CDR1 and CDR2 are MDHEN and SYDVKM. Trimming left V 8 bases short and J 4 bases short, with 24 bases between. CDR3 coding DNA: TGTGCCAGCCCGCCCCCGAGGACCCGAATACTGTACAATGAGCAGTTCTTC. Its protein product is CASPPPRTRILYNEQFF.

The chain links TRBV29-1 to TRBJ2-1; D ambiguous. CDR3 length equals 12 residues. Deletions cut 8 bases from V and 3 bases from J, with 11 bases between. Germline-derived CDR1 and CDR2 are SQVTM and ANQGSEA. For the CDR3, the DNA is TGCAGCAGTTTGGCGGACTACAATGAGCAGTTCTTC. Amino acids: CSSLADYNEQFF.

This clonotype was picked up many times. The rearrangement joins TRBV13 to TRBJ2-5; D gene ambiguous. The CDR3 covers 14 residues. V was cut by 4 bases and J by 4 bases, with 13 bases left in between. In germline, CDR1 is PRHDT, CDR2 FYEKMQ (reference sequence). In DNA, the CDR3 is TGTGCCAGCAGCTCCCGGGCGGCCGGAGAGACCCAGTACTTC. Protein sequence: CASSSRAAGETQYF.

The CDR3 reads CSARGALAEIQETQYF. In DNA form, the CDR3 reads TGCAGTGCTAGAGGAGCCCTAGCGGAGATACAAGAGACCCAGTACTTC. The chain joins TRBV20-1 to TRBJ2-5, with 7 bases that match TRBD2. This CDR3 spans 16 amino acids. CDR1 DFQATT and CDR2 SNEGSKA come from the germline V gene (reference sequence). The V segment lost 1 base and the J segment 2 bases; nucleotides outside the gene matches: 10.

The chain links TRBV7-9 to TRBJ1-3; D is unclear. The germline V gene has CDR1 SEHNR and CDR2 FQNEAQ (reference sequence). This CDR3 is 16 amino acids long. Trimming removed 3 bases at V and 4 bases at J, with 16 bases between. The CDR3 bases are TGTGCCAGCAGCTTTTATCGGACGCAGTCCGGAAACACCATATATTTT. This sequence encodes CASSFYRTQSGNTIYF.

This clonotype has more than one count but fewer than ten. The V call is TRBV19, the J call TRBJ2-3; 8 bases map to TRBD1. After removal of 4 bases from V and 0 bases from J, the junction contained 9 bases not matched to a gene. This CDR3 comprises 17 residues. In germline, CDR1 is LNHDA, CDR2 SQIVND (reference sequence). The CDR3 region is CASSTPQGVASTDTQYF. The CDR3 bases are TGTGCCAGTAGTACACCACAGGGGGTGGCTAGCACAGATACGCAGTATTTT.